This is a list of T cell receptor beta chains from one sample in a study of cytomegalovirus exposure and HLA in healthy donors. TCRdb's table, derived via immunoSEQ multiplex PCR, lists solely in-frame clones and lacks some. The table lists about 93,000 clones, 78% of them singletons. Sequencing used PBMCs. The receptors were sampled from a woman in her forties in good health and CMV-seronegative. The CDR3 runs from the conserved cysteine through the conserved F or W. A D gene is named only where the DNA matches it firmly. The size field is filled for only some rows; it gives once, few, many or a size class.

v_call	d_call	j_call	clone_size	cdr3_length	cdr3_aa	cdr3_nt
TRBV7-8	TRBD2	TRBJ2-1	-	17	CASSLRTTSATYNEQFF	TGTGCCAGCAGCCTAAGAACGACTAGCGCCACTTACAATGAGCAGTTCTTC
TRBV19	TRBD2	TRBJ2-1	-	17	CTSSRLAGGGDNNEQFF	TGTACCAGCTCAAGGCTAGCGGGAGGTGGGGACAACAATGAGCAGTTCTTC
TRBV9	TRBD2	TRBJ2-2	-	12	CASSSGLAGVFF	TGTGCCAGCAGCTCAGGACTAGCGGGAGTGTTTTTT
TRBV5-4	-	TRBJ2-1	-	15	CAGSTRREVYNEQFF	TGTGCCGGCAGCACAAGGAGGGAGGTTTATAATGAGCAGTTCTTC
TRBV7-8	-	TRBJ1-4	-	14	CASSSSVVNEKLFF	TGTGCCAGCAGCTCCTCGGTCGTTAATGAAAAACTGTTTTTT
TRBV28	TRBD1	TRBJ2-5	-	19	CASSLYTGQGGGYQETQYF	TGTGCCAGCAGTTTATACACGGGACAGGGGGGGGGCTACCAAGAGACCCAGTACTTC
TRBV27	-	TRBJ2-1	-	17	CASSLYGMGHPHNEQFF	TGTGCCAGCAGTTTATACGGTATGGGCCACCCACACAATGAGCAGTTCTTC
TRBV27	-	TRBJ2-2	-	18	CASSLFGFRGSSTGELFF	TGTGCCAGCAGTTTATTTGGATTTCGGGGGAGTAGCACCGGGGAGCTGTTTTTT
TRBV28	-	TRBJ2-6	-	16	CASSFMEGSGANVLTF	TGTGCCAGCAGTTTTATGGAGGGTTCTGGGGCCAACGTCCTGACTTTC
TRBV19	-	TRBJ2-7	-	14	CASSIAGSSGEQYF	TGTGCCAGTAGTATAGCGGGGAGTAGCGGAGAGCAGTACTTC
TRBV5-4	-	TRBJ1-1	-	14	CASSSSSRPTEAFF	TGTGCCAGCAGCTCGTCGTCCCGTCCCACTGAAGCTTTCTTT
TRBV6-5	-	TRBJ2-7	once	14	CASRERQPQYEQYF	TGTGCCAGCAGGGAGAGACAGCCGCAGTACGAGCAGTACTTC
TRBV27	TRBD2	TRBJ2-7	-	16	CASSLSHSGTAYEQYF	TGTGCCAGCAGTTTATCACATAGCGGGACGGCCTACGAGCAGTACTTC
TRBV6-6	-	TRBJ1-4	-	16	CASSLGTRPTNEKLFF	TGTGCCAGCAGCCTCGGGACAAGACCAACTAATGAAAAACTGTTTTTT
TRBV11-1	-	TRBJ2-7	-	16	CASSPRLGQGTHEQYF	TGTGCCAGCAGCCCGCGGCTAGGGCAGGGGACCCACGAGCAGTACTTC
TRBV5-1	-	TRBJ2-2	-	15	CASSLSGSPAGELFF	TGCGCCAGCAGCTTGTCAGGTTCGCCCGCCGGGGAGCTGTTTTTT
TRBV6-5	-	TRBJ1-1	-	13	CASSYLRVTEAFF	TGTGCCAGCAGTTATTTACGGGTCACTGAAGCTTTCTTT
TRBV19	TRBD1	TRBJ1-2	-	14	CASRGTGPNYGYTF	TGTGCCAGTAGGGGGACAGGGCCTAACTATGGCTACACCTTC
TRBV27	-	TRBJ2-1	-	15	CASSGFLGGYNEQFF	TGTGCCAGCAGTGGGTTTCTGGGGGGCTACAATGAGCAGTTCTTC
TRBV6-1	-	TRBJ1-2	-	15	CASSDSFGRGYGYTF	TGTGCCAGCAGTGATTCGTTCGGGAGAGGCTATGGCTACACCTTC
TRBV14	-	TRBJ1-2	-	13	CASSQLTANGYTF	TGTGCCAGCAGCCAATTAACAGCTAACGGCTACACCTTC
TRBV6-1	-	TRBJ1-1	few	15	CASRHSYSLNTEAFF	TGTGCCAGCAGGCACAGCTACTCCCTGAACACTGAAGCTTTCTTT
TRBV4-3	-	TRBJ2-1	-	16	CASSQDARGWYNEQFF	TGCGCCAGCAGCCAAGATGCCAGGGGTTGGTACAATGAGCAGTTCTTC
TRBV7-8	-	TRBJ1-5	-	14	CASNPSGGNQPQHF	TGTGCCAGCAACCCGTCGGGGGGCAATCAGCCCCAGCATTTT
TRBV5-4	TRBD2	TRBJ2-7	-	14	CASSFGGSSYEQYF	TGTGCCAGCAGCTTCGGGGGGAGCTCCTACGAGCAGTACTTC
TRBV6-5	-	TRBJ2-7	-	10	CASRGTEQYF	TGTGCCAGCAGGGGGACAGAGCAGTACTTC
TRBV29-1	-	TRBJ1-2	-	12	CSVDSTNSGYTF	TGCAGCGTTGACTCAACGAACAGCGGCTACACCTTC
TRBV19	-	TRBJ1-1	-	15	CASTLKQAAVTEAFF	TGTGCCAGTACCCTAAAACAGGCGGCGGTCACTGAAGCTTTCTTT
TRBV5-1	-	TRBJ2-5	-	13	CASNIQGDETQYF	TGCGCCAGCAACATACAGGGTGACGAGACCCAGTACTTC
TRBV7-8	TRBD1	TRBJ1-2	-	17	CASSSTFDRGPHYGYTF	TGTGCCAGCAGCTCCACCTTCGACAGGGGGCCGCACTATGGCTACACCTTC
TRBV6-4	TRBD2	TRBJ2-1	-	15	CASSEGTSGSNEQFF	TGTGCCAGCAGTGAGGGGACTAGCGGGAGCAATGAGCAGTTCTTC
TRBV7-3	-	TRBJ1-1	-	18	CASSLYPLRAGMNTEAFF	TGTGCCAGCAGCTTATACCCGTTGAGAGCGGGGATGAACACTGAAGCTTTCTTT
TRBV11-2	-	TRBJ1-4	-	15	CASSLQGMAGEKLFF	TGTGCCAGCAGCTTACAAGGGATGGCAGGGGAAAAACTGTTTTTT
TRBV28	-	TRBJ2-5	-	14	CASKAGGPGETQYF	TGTGCCAGCAAAGCAGGAGGGCCTGGAGAGACCCAGTACTTC
TRBV28	-	TRBJ2-3	-	15	CASSTMSLGTDTQYF	TGTGCCAGCAGTACGATGAGCCTCGGCACAGATACGCAGTATTTT
TRBV6-5	-	TRBJ2-7	-	14	CASSYVASVDEQYF	TGTGCCAGCAGTTACGTGGCTAGCGTAGACGAGCAGTACTTC
TRBV5-1	TRBD2	TRBJ2-1	-	20	CASTHPTSGRDFSSYNEQFF	TGCGCCAGCACCCACCCCACTAGCGGGAGGGACTTCAGCTCCTACAATGAGCAGTTCTTC
TRBV9	TRBD2	TRBJ2-7	-	14	CASSAGLAGYEQYF	TGTGCCAGCAGCGCGGGACTAGCGGGCTACGAGCAGTACTTC
TRBV10-3	-	TRBJ1-1	-	13	CAISGQRNTEAFF	TGTGCCATCAGTGGACAGAGGAACACTGAAGCTTTCTTT
TRBV28	-	TRBJ2-3	-	14	CASSLQSSTDTQYF	TGTGCCAGCAGTTTACAGTCTAGCACAGATACGCAGTATTTT
TRBV28	TRBD2	TRBJ2-5	-	15	CASSLRIAGKETQYF	TGTGCCAGCAGTTTGAGAATAGCGGGAAAAGAGACCCAGTACTTC
TRBV30	TRBD1	TRBJ1-1	-	13	CAWGQGRNTEAFF	TGTGCCTGGGGACAGGGGCGGAACACTGAAGCTTTCTTT
TRBV6-6	TRBD1	TRBJ1-2	few	13	CASIPGQGTGYTF	TGTGCCAGCATTCCGGGACAGGGCACCGGCTACACCTTC
TRBV10-3	-	TRBJ2-7	-	13	CAISDPGTHGKYF	TGTGCCATCAGTGACCCGGGCACCCACGGGAAGTACTTC
TRBV19	TRBD1	TRBJ1-5	-	15	CASSITGGSYQPQHF	TGTGCCAGTAGTATTACAGGGGGCTCTTATCAGCCCCAGCATTTT
TRBV28	TRBD1	TRBJ1-1	once	14	CATGWIQGSTEAFF	TGTGCCACCGGCTGGATACAGGGGAGCACTGAAGCTTTCTTT
TRBV28	TRBD2	TRBJ2-2	-	15	CASRLLAGVKGELFF	TGTGCCAGCAGATTACTAGCGGGAGTTAAAGGGGAGCTGTTTTTT
TRBV25-1	-	TRBJ2-6	once	14	CASSAGAGANVLTF	TGTGCCAGCAGTGCAGGGGCTGGGGCCAACGTCCTGACTTTC
TRBV28	-	TRBJ1-3	-	17	CASSLVGPGSSGNTIYF	TGTGCCAGCAGTTTAGTGGGGCCAGGTTCCTCTGGAAACACCATATATTTT
TRBV10-1	TRBD2	TRBJ2-7	-	18	CASSEIRRTKRELNEQYF	TGCGCCAGCAGTGAGATTAGACGGACTAAGCGGGAGTTAAACGAGCAGTACTTC
TRBV4-2	TRBD2	TRBJ2-7	-	16	CASSPSPGLAGGEQYF	TGTGCCAGCAGCCCCTCACCGGGACTAGCGGGAGGCGAGCAGTACTTC
TRBV12-5	TRBD1	TRBJ1-1	-	14	CASALGQSNTEAFF	TGTGCTAGTGCCCTGGGACAGTCGAACACTGAAGCTTTCTTT
TRBV5-1	TRBD1	TRBJ1-2	-	16	CASSLRGQASSHGYTF	TGCGCCAGCAGTTTAAGGGGACAGGCCTCATCCCATGGCTACACCTTC